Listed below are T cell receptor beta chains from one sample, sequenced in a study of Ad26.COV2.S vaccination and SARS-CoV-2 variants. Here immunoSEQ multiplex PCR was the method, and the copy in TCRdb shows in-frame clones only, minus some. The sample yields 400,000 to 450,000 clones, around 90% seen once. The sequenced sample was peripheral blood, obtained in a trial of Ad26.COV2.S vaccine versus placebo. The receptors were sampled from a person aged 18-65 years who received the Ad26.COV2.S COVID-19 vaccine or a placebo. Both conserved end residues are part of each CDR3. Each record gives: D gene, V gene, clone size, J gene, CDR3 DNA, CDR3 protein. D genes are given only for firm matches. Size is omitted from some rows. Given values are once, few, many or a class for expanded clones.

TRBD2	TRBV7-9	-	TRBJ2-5	TGTGCCAGCAGCTTAGGGACTAGCGGGAGCGCCGGGTTGGTGGAGACCCAGTACTTC	CASSLGTSGSAGLVETQYF
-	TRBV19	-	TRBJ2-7	TGTGCCAGTAGTATACGACAGAGCTACGAGCAGTACTTC	CASSIRQSYEQYF
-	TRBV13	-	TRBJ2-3	TGTGCCAGCAGCTCCTACCTGACCCGGGACACGACTATTCCAGATACGCAGTATTTT	CASSSYLTRDTTIPDTQYF
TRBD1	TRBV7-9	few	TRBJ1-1	TGTGCCAGCAGCGTCCAGGGGGGCACTGAAGCTTTCTTT	CASSVQGGTEAFF
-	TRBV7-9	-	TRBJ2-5	TGTGCCAGCAGCTCGCTGACAGGCGAGACCCAGTACTTC	CASSSLTGETQYF
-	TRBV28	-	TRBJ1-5	TGTGCCAGCAGTTTAACAGGGTTCGGGAATCAGCCCCAGCATTTT	CASSLTGFGNQPQHF
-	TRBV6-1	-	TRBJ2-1	TGTGCCAGCAGTGAACTCCCCCTTTTTTCCTACAATGAGCAGTTCTTC	CASSELPLFSYNEQFF
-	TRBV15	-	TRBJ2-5	TGTGCCACCAGCAGAGACGGGGCAAAAGAGACCCAGTACTTC	CATSRDGAKETQYF
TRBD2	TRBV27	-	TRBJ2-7	TGTGCCAGCCGAACTCGACTAGCGGGAGCCTACGAGCAGTACTTC	CASRTRLAGAYEQYF
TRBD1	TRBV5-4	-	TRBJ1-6	TGTGCCAGCAGCTTGGGAGGACAGGGTAACTCACCCCTCCACTTT	CASSLGGQGNSPLHF
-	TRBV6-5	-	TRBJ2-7	TGTGCCAGCAGTTACGAACAGGGGGGGTACGAGCAGTACTTC	CASSYEQGGYEQYF
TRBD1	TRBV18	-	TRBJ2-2	TGTGCCAGCTCACCCCCGGGACAGGGGGCCGCCGGGGAGCTGTTTTTT	CASSPPGQGAAGELFF
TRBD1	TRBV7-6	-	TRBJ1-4	TGTGCCAGCAGCTTAGCCCCTTACAGGGGCACTAATGAAAAACTGTTTTTT	CASSLAPYRGTNEKLFF
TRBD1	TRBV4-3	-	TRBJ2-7	TGCGCCAGCAGCCCTGGACAGGGGGTTTCCTACGAGCAGTACTTC	CASSPGQGVSYEQYF
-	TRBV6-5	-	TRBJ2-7	TGTGCCAGCAGTCTGAAATACGAGCAGTACTTC	CASSLKYEQYF
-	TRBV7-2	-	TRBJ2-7	TGTGCCAGCGGGCGTGGCGGATCAAGCTCCTACGAGCAGTACTTC	CASGRGGSSSYEQYF
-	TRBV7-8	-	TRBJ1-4	TGTGCCAGCAGCCCCCAGGCCGCCGGGGAAAAACTGTTTTTT	CASSPQAAGEKLFF
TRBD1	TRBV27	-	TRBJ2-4	TGTGCCAGCAGTTTCCGACAGGGGGCCAAAAACATTCAGTACTTC	CASSFRQGAKNIQYF
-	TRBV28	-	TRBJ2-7	TGTGCCAGCAGCCCGAGGATCGGGCTCTCCTACGAGCAGTACTTC	CASSPRIGLSYEQYF
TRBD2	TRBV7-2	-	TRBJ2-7	TGTGCCAGCAGCTTACTAGCGGGAGGCTACGAGCAGTACTTC	CASSLLAGGYEQYF
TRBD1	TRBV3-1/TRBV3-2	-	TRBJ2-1	TGTGCCAGCAGCCCTCTTCCGCCACAGGGGAATGAGCAGTTCTTC	CASSPLPPQGNEQFF
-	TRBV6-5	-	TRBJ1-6	TGTGCCAGCAGTTACCTGGGGGGCAATTCACCCCTCCACTTT	CASSYLGGNSPLHF
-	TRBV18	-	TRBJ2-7	TGTGCCAGCTCACCGGGGGCGGGATTCAACTCCTACGAGCAGTACTTC	CASSPGAGFNSYEQYF
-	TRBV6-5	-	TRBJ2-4	TGTGCCAGCAGCCAGGACAGCTTCAAAAACATTCAGTACTTC	CASSQDSFKNIQYF
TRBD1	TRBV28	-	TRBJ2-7	TGTGCCAGCAGTTCCCCTCTCCCTCGGACAGGTTGGGCTGCCTACGAGCAGTACTTC	CASSSPLPRTGWAAYEQYF
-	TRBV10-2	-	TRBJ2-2	TGCGCCAGCAGTGAGATGAGTACCCCGGAGCTGTTTTTT	CASSEMSTPELFF
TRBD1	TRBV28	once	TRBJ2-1	TGTGCCACGACAGGGCTCGATGAGCAGTTCTTC	CATTGLDEQFF
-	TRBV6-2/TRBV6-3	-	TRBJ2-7	TGTGCCAGCAGTTACAGGGCCGGGATACCTCCCTACGAGCAGTACTTC	CASSYRAGIPPYEQYF
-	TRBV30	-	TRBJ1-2	TGTGCCTGGAAAAGGAGTTCGGGGGGTACCTATGGCTACACCTTC	CAWKRSSGGTYGYTF
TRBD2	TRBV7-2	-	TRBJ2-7	TGTGCCAGCAGCTTCGGACTAGCGTCCGCCTACGAGCAGTACTTC	CASSFGLASAYEQYF
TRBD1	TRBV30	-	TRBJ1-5	TGTGCCTGGAGTGTAAGAGGGACAGGGGGCGGTCAGCCCCAGCATTTT	CAWSVRGTGGGQPQHF
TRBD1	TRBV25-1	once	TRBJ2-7	TGTGCCAGCAGTCCCTCCGACAGGGGGCTTGGGTACGAGCAGTACTTC	CASSPSDRGLGYEQYF
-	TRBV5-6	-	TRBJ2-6	TGTGCCAGCAGCTTGAGGGGACCCGGGGCCAACGTCCTGACTTTC	CASSLRGPGANVLTF
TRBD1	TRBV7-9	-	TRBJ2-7	TGTGCCAGCAGCTTCGCCGGGACAGGCTACGAGCAGTACTTC	CASSFAGTGYEQYF
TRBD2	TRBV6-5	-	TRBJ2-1	TGTGCCAGCAGGATGACTAGCGGGAGCTCTGAGCAGTTCTTC	CASRMTSGSSEQFF
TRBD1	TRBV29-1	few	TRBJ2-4	TGCAGCGTTGAAGATACCGGGACAGGGAACATTCAGTACTTC	CSVEDTGTGNIQYF
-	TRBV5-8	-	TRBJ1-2	TGTGCCAGCAGTCCGGACAGTTTATATGGCTACACCTTC	CASSPDSLYGYTF
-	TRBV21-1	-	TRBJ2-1	TGTGCCAGCAGCAAACTGCCTTGGCCTAGCTTACAGTTCTTC	CASSKLPWPSLQFF
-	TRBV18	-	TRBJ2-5	TGTGCCAGCTCACTCGGGGCAGGGGTTCAAGAGACCCAGTACTTC	CASSLGAGVQETQYF
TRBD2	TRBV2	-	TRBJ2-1	TGTGCCAGCAGGGAACTAGCGGGGTACAATGAGCAGTTCTTC	CASRELAGYNEQFF
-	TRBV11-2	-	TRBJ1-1	TGTGCCAGCAGCTTACTACAGGCGAACACTGAAGCTTTCTTT	CASSLLQANTEAFF
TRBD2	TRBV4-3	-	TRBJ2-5	TGCGCCAGCAGCCAAGATTGGCGGGGGGTTCGAGAGACCCAGTACTTC	CASSQDWRGVRETQYF
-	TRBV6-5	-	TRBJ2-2	TGTGCCAGCAGTTACGGGCGAGCCGGGGAGCTGTTTTTT	CASSYGRAGELFF
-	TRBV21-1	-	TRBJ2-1	TGTGCCAGCAGCAAATCTTGCCGGGAGTTCCGGAATGAGCAGTTCTTC	CASSKSCREFRNEQFF
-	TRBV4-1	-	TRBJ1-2	TGCGCCAGCAGCCAAGTTGGTAGCCTGTATGGCTACACCTTC	CASSQVGSLYGYTF
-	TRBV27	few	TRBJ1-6	TGTGCCAGCAGTTTATTGCAGGGAAATTCACCCCTCCACTTT	CASSLLQGNSPLHF
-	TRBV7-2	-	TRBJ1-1	TGTGCCAGCAGCTTGGGTGTGGGGAACACTGAAGCTTTCTTT	CASSLGVGNTEAFF
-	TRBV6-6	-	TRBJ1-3	TGTGCCAGCACCTCAAGCAGGGGATCTGGAAACACCATATATTTT	CASTSSRGSGNTIYF
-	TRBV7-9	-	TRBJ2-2	TGTGCCAGCAGCTCGAGCCTAATTAGGGGGTCGAACACCGGGGAGCTGTTTTTT	CASSSSLIRGSNTGELFF
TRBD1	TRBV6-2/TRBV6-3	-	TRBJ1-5	TGTGCCAGCAGTTATTCACCGGGACAGGGGAGGTCTAGCAATCAGCCCCAGCATTTT	CASSYSPGQGRSSNQPQHF
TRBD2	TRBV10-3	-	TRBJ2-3	TGTGCCATCAGCGGACTAGCGGGAGCAGATACGCAGTATTTT	CAISGLAGADTQYF
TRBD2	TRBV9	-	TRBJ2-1	TGTGCCAGCAGCGTAGAGGGAGTAGCGGGAGTCTATGAGCAGTTCTTC	CASSVEGVAGVYEQFF
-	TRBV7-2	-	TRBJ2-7	TGTGCCAGCAGCTTAGCGCCGAGCGGAGTCTACGAGCAGTACTTC	CASSLAPSGVYEQYF
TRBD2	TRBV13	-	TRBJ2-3	TGTGCCAGCAGCCTGACTAGCGGGAGGGCAGATACGCAGTATTTT	CASSLTSGRADTQYF
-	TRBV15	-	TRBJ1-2	TGTGCCACCAGCAGAGATCTAGAGGGGCGCTTTGGCTACACCTTC	CATSRDLEGRFGYTF
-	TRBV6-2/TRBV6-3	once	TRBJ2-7	TGTGCCAGCAGTTCCGGGGGACGCTACGAGCAGTACTTC	CASSSGGRYEQYF
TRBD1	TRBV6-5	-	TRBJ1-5	TGTGCCAGCAGTCGGGGACAGGGGAGGGATCAGCCCCAGCATTTT	CASSRGQGRDQPQHF
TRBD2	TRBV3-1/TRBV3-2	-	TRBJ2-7	TGTGCCAGCAGCCCCAGCGGACTAGCGGGAGAGTACGAGCAGTACTTC	CASSPSGLAGEYEQYF
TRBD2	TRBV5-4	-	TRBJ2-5	TGTGCCAGCAGTCCTAGGACTAGCGGGAGGGCCGAAGAGACCCAGTACTTC	CASSPRTSGRAEETQYF
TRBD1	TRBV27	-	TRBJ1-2	TGTGCCAGCAGTGCGGGACAGCGGCTCTATGGCTACACCTTC	CASSAGQRLYGYTF